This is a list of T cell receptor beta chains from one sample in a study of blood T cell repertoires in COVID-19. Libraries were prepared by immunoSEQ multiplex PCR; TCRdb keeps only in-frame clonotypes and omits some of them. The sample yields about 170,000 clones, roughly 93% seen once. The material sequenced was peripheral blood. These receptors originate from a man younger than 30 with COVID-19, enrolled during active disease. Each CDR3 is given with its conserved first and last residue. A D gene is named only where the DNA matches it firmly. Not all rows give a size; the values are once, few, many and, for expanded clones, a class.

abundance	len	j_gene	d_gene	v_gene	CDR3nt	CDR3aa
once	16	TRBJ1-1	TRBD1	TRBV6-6	TGTGCCAGCAGTTTCCTTAACAGGGGTTCGAACACTGAAGCTTTCTTT	CASSFLNRGSNTEAFF
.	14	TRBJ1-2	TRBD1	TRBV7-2	TGTGCCAGCAGCAAACCGGGACAGGGGTTAGGCTACACCTTC	CASSKPGQGLGYTF
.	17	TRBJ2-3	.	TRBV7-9	TGTGCCAGCAGCTTAGCCCTCTCGGGGGTGCGAAGAGATACGCAGTATTTT	CASSLALSGVRRDTQYF
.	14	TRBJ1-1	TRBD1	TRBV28	TGTGCCAGCAGGACCGGGACAGGGTCTTTTCAAGCTTTCTTT	CASRTGTGSFQAFF
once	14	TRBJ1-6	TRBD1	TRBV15	TGTGCCACTGGACAGGACCGGTTCGATTCACCCCTCCACTTT	CATGQDRFDSPLHF
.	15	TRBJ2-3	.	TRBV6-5	TGTGCCAGCAGGAGATCAGGCAAGAACACAGATACGCAGTATTTT	CASRRSGKNTDTQYF
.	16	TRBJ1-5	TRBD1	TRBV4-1	TGCGCCAGCAGCCAAGATGCCCAGGGGGCCGATCAGCCCCAGCATTTT	CASSQDAQGADQPQHF
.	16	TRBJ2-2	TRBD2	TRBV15	TGTGCCACTGGACCGGGACTAGATCCGAACACCGGGGAGCTGTTTTTT	CATGPGLDPNTGELFF
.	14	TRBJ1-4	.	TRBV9	TGTGCCAGCAGCATGGGAAGAGGGGGTGAAAAACTGCTTTTT	CASSMGRGGEKLLF
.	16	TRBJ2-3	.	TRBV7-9	TGTGCCAGCAGCTCCCGTGGCGGAGGCTCCACAGATACGCAGTATTTT	CASSSRGGGSTDTQYF
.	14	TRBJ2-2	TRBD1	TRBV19	TGTGCCAGTACTAGACAGGGGTCTTCCGGGGAGCTGTTTTTT	CASTRQGSSGELFF
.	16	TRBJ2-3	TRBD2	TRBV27	TGTGCCAGCAGTTGGCTAGCGGGAGGCGGCACAGATACGCAGTATTTT	CASSWLAGGGTDTQYF
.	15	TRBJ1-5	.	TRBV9	TGTGCCAGCAGCGTAGCCGGGGACTACAATCAGCCCCAGCATTTT	CASSVAGDYNQPQHF
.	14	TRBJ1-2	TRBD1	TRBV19	TGTGCCAGTAGGAAGGGGGCGGTGGACTATGGCTACACCTTC	CASRKGAVDYGYTF
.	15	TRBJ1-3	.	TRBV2	TGTGCCAGCAATCGGGAGCTATTCACTGGAAACACCATATATTTT	CASNRELFTGNTIYF
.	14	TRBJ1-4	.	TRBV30	TGTGCCTGGAAAGGGGAACAGTCTAATGAAAAACTGCTTTTT	CAWKGEQSNEKLLF
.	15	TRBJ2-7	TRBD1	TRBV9	TGTGCCAGCAGCGCCCGACAGGGGGCGAGCGGCGAGCAGTACTTC	CASSARQGASGEQYF
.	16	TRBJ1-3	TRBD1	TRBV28	TGTGCCAGCAGTTACCTACGACAGGGTTTTGGAAACACCATATATTTT	CASSYLRQGFGNTIYF
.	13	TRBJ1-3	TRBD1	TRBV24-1	TGTGCCACTCACGCGACAGGGGGCAACACCATATATTTT	CATHATGGNTIYF
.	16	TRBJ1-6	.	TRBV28	TGTGCCAGCAGTCCACCGGACAGTCAGTATAATTCACCCCTCCACTTT	CASSPPDSQYNSPLHF
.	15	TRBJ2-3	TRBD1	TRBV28	TGTGCCAGCAGTCAACGAAGGGGGCTGACAGATACGCAGTATTTT	CASSQRRGLTDTQYF
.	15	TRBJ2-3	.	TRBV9	TGTGCCAGCAGCGTAGATTTGCGGCTCACAGATACGCAGTATTTT	CASSVDLRLTDTQYF
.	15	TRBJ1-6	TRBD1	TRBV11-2	TGTGCCAGCAGCGGATTCAGGGGGCGAATTTCACCCCTCCACTTT	CASSGFRGRISPLHF
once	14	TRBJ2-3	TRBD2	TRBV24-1	TGTGCCACCAAGGGACTAGCGGCGACGGATACGCAGTATTTT	CATKGLAATDTQYF
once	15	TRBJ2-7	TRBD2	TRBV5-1	TGCGCCAGCAGCCAGGGACTAGTGGGTTCAAACGAGCAGTACTTC	CASSQGLVGSNEQYF
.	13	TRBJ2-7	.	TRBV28	TGTGCCAGCAGTTCGGGACTGTCCTACGAGCAGTACTTC	CASSSGLSYEQYF
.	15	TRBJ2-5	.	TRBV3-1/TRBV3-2	TGTGCCAGCAGCCAAACCCTAGGCCTAGGAGAGACCCAGTACTTC	CASSQTLGLGETQYF
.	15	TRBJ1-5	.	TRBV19	TGTGCCAGTAGTTCAACCCCGGACAGAAATCAGCCCCAGCATTTT	CASSSTPDRNQPQHF